This T cell receptor (beta chain) was sequenced in a study of CD8+ T cells in alopecia areata (dated 2018 in TCRdb). Background for the entire study: The treated patients took part in an open-label pilot trial in which moderate-to-severe alopecia areata was treated with oral tofacitinib at 5 to 10 mg twice daily. Scalp clonality was compared among normal scalp (n=4), patchy alopecia areata scalp (n=8), and alopecia totalis/universalis scalp (n=8). RNA was extracted with the PAXgene miRNA kit for fixed scalp, the miRNeasy kit for PBMCs, and the RNeasy kit for mouse skin. Scalp tissue and sorted CD4+ and CD8+ peripheral blood T cells from patchy and totalis/universalis alopecia areata patients and from healthy controls were covered by human TCRbeta sequencing. Patients received tofacitinib for 6 to 18 months and were then followed off drug for 6 months to check for delayed response and recurrence. TCRbeta CDR3 regions were amplified by immunoSEQ multiplex PCR with 35 Vbeta forward and 13 Jbeta reverse primers. The study used high-throughput TCRbeta sequencing to examine T cell clonal expansion in alopecia areata, in both the C3H/HeJ mouse model and human patients. Tofacitinib-treated patients had biopsies at baseline and at 4 and 24 weeks of treatment, with a later scalp biopsy in several patients.

Sample time point, as interpreted from the label and publication: baseline before oral tofacitinib. From alopecia areata patients, peripheral blood was collected along with lesional scalp punch biopsies. PBMCs were isolated by density centrifugation and stained for CD3, CD4 and CD8, after which CD4+ and CD8+ T cells were sorted on a FACSAria. As regards this clone: This receptor's antigen is unknown. Within one base of it there is no much larger clone, and no base qualities were kept. Other DNA sequences from this sample encode an identical CDR3 as well.

Library prep was done by the immunoSEQ multiplex PCR assay. For TCR sequencing, RNA was extracted from every sample and reverse transcribed into cDNA to serve as template. SuperScript III was used to make first-strand cDNA, primed with a 2:1 mix of oligo-dT and random hexamers. A synthetic immune receptor repertoire was used to measure amplification bias, and any remaining bias was corrected computationally. The published analysis was carried out like this. Raw reads were preprocessed to remove errors, and CDR3 was defined by IMGT conventions from the conserved cysteine to phenylalanine. Clonality was computed by normalizing Shannon entropy by log2 of the number of productive unique TCRs and subtracting the result from 1. Whether each scalp clone was CD4 or CD8 was inferred by checking scalp TCRbeta sequences against the CD4 and CD8 repertoires from sorted blood. Here the immuneACCESS table is served through TCRdb, limited to in-frame sequences with V and J called. Missing clones are a known gap in these copies; in checked studies unresolved V genes cover under half, and the rest lacks a known reason. The DNA gave D and trimming, while V, J and clone size come from that table. The table for this sample lists over 120,000 clones; around three fifths of them were counted only once. The ten biggest clones cover 6.4% of the sample.

Reading from cysteine to phenylalanine, the CDR3 counts 14 amino acids. The read is trimmed to its CDR3 DNA, 42 bases read in frame from base 1. The germline V gene (reference sequence) provides CDR1 GTSNPN and CDR2 SVGIG. Trimming removed 3 bases from V and 2 bases from J, leaving 13 bases between the germline ends. Paper-wide results and their limitations: Higher clonality and more expanded CD8+ clones were observed in lesional scalp than in normal scalp, particularly in alopecia totalis/universalis, a finding suggestive of antigenic drive. Shared TCR sequences between patients were less evident than in mice, which may be partly attributable to HLA diversity in the patient population. Scalp TCR repertoire analysis is complicated because resident alphabeta T cells in normal human skin are also sequenced, whereas mouse skin is dominated by gammadelta T cells.

The sequencing used CD4+ T cells sorted from blood, collected at week 0. This TCR derives from a human donor with alopecia areata. The chain couples TRBV30 to TRBJ1-2, with TRBD1 tentatively as D gene (6 bases match). The CDR3 region reads CAWSKAGANYGYTF. DNA sequence: TGTGCCTGGAGCAAAGCGGGGGCCAACTATGGCTACACCTTC.